The entry below gives a single T cell receptor beta chain sequence along with its context. No cognate antigen has been identified for it. The record has no base qualities; no much larger clone is one base away. The germline V gene specifies ENHRY as CDR1 and SYGVKD as CDR2. Spanning cysteine to phenylalanine, the CDR3 consists of 13 amino acids. Of all the DNA, just the CDR3 is kept, 39 bases in frame from base 1. V and J lose 4 bases and 4 bases, and a span of 8 bases separates them. This sample is part of a study of blood T cells in healthy people across ages (dated by TCRdb to about 2015). Background for the entire study: In model experiments, roughly one uniquely barcoded TCR beta cDNA molecule per two T cells was captured by template switching. Using deep sequencing normalized with unique cDNA molecular identifiers, the study measured how TCR beta repertoire diversity changes with age. Four age groups were formed from the donors: young (average approximately 15 years), middle-aged (roughly 38), aged (62) and long-lived (around 82). Donors of different ages were randomly distributed across sequencing lanes to avoid experimental bias. Using the same blood draw, the study looked at two additional independent replicas of 1 million unique cDNA reads for two donors, one aged 18 to 29 and the other aged 80 or older. The study at large found these results: Compared with the aged group, the long-lived group had more naive CD4+ T cells, fewer expanded clones and increased TCR diversity, a pattern suggesting age selection. As age increased, observed TCR beta diversity per million T cells dropped in a roughly linear way, and a significant reduction was already evident by age about 40. Because the CMV infection status of the donors was unknown, age-related changes in expanded clonotypes may potentially have been confounded. Estimates of total diversity from one million sequenced T cells were regarded as lower bounds and underestimates. Conclusive comparison of naive and antigen-experienced compartments was prevented by the profiling of bulk unsorted PBMCs. Observed TCR beta diversity correlated strongly with the percentage of naive T cells measured by flow cytometry.

Systemically healthy Caucasian individuals from Russia, 39 in total and aged about 6 to 95 years, were included as donors. Each donor gave 9.5 to 10 milliliters of peripheral blood, drawn into EDTA-treated Vacutainer tubes. Ficoll-Paque density-gradient centrifugation was used to isolate PBMCs, with at least 7 million per sample. Trizol reagent was used to extract total RNA from the PBMCs, yielding at least 6 micrograms per sample. For every donor, an aliquot of PBMCs went through flow cytometry to measure the percentages of naive CD45RAhigh/CD27high T cells. Library generation was performed with 5' RACE. Sequenced on an Illumina HiSeq 2500. A second PCR of roughly 6 to 12 cycles was performed with a sample-barcoded 5' primer and a J-beta primer mix. A unique molecular identifier was introduced onto each TCR beta cDNA molecule by a template-switch 5' adaptor carrying 12 random nucleotides. At least 3 million CDR3-containing paired-end reads were obtained from each sample. First-strand cDNA synthesis was performed from all RNA using the Mint cDNA synthesis kit, with priming by a TRBC-specific oligonucleotide. Following uracil-DNA glycosylase treatment, all cDNA underwent a first 18-cycle PCR with the universal primers M1SS and BC2_uni_R. Concerning the study's data processing: For normalization, 1 million high-quality reads were randomly selected from each sample, with every read carrying a distinct molecular identifier. Reads with shared molecular identifiers were discarded instead of being binned into consensus sequences. MiTCR, with a Q25 quality threshold and the strictest error-elimination algorithm, was used for CDR3 identification, clonotype clustering and error correction. A nonparametric unseen species model using Euler transformation provided a lower-bound estimate of total TCR beta diversity. TCRdb's own reprocessing of the public reads used fastp at Q25 and MiXCR and kept productive beta chains. Records with the same CDR3 protein are collapsed into one entry carrying the most frequent genes and DNA. It is TCRdb's table, rather than the study itself, that gives the V and J calls and clone size. Within this sample are more than 1 million distinct CDR3 sequences, with around 43% of them counted one time only. 15% to 20% of the sample goes to the ten largest clones.

The chain is encoded by TRBV10-3 joined to TRBJ2-1, with no reliable assignment of the D segment. The origin of this receptor is a woman aged 55-70 years in good health. The sequencing input was blood. This receptor carries the CDR3 CAISGGIYNEQFF. The DNA reads TGTGCCATCAGTGGTGGGATATACAATGAGCAGTTCTTC.